The rows below give T cell receptor beta chains drawn from one sample of a study of blood T cell repertoires in COVID-19. Generated by immunoSEQ multiplex PCR, the TCRdb table keeps only in-frame clones and is missing some. The sample records approximately 190,000 clones, approximately 80% being singletons. Material for sequencing was peripheral blood. Source of these receptors: a human donor in a cohort sampled during active COVID-19. Both conserved end residues are part of each CDR3. Not every row has a clone size; where given, it reads once, few, many or a size class.

>TRBJ2-7|-|TRBV2
CARGRDSTYEQYF
>TRBJ1-3|-|TRBV14
CASSQWRGNTIYF
>TRBJ2-5|-|TRBV28
CASSGTGGRETQYF
>TRBJ1-3|-|TRBV28
CATQFMGNTIYF
>TRBJ2-2|-|TRBV6-5
CASGQTRGYTGELFF
>TRBJ2-1|-|TRBV5-1
CASSDPGLLNNEQFF
>TRBJ2-3|-|TRBV7-3
CASSPRGSSGGYTDTQYF
>TRBJ1-6|once|TRBV9
CASSGTLNSPLHF
>TRBJ2-5|-|TRBV28
CASSPGGSRETQYF
>TRBJ2-3|-|TRBV18
CASSLDFTTDTQYF
>TRBJ1-5|-|TRBV19
CASTPLGNQPQHF
>TRBJ2-5|-|TRBV27
CASSFLQTQETQYF
>TRBJ1-6|-|TRBV7-9
CASSRTPSGVDNSPLHF
>TRBJ1-3|once|TRBV19
CASRPYRGSGNTIYF
>TRBJ2-3|-|TRBV14
CASSHRGGTDTQYF
>TRBJ2-5|-|TRBV9
CASSVGPSREETQYF
>TRBJ2-1|-|TRBV7-9
CASSFPGHRNNEQFF
>TRBJ1-5|-|TRBV3-1/TRBV3-2
CASSQRAGDNQPQHF
>TRBJ2-1|many|TRBV18
CASTLGGGAFEQFF
>TRBJ1-2|-|TRBV6-5
CASSLRAGVKGGYTF
>TRBJ2-3|-|TRBV7-7
CASSPGLATDTQYF
>TRBJ1-2|-|TRBV30
CAWSVRFRKSRYGYTF
>TRBJ2-6|-|TRBV27
CASSSFPGLIGLKLSGANVLTF
>TRBJ1-3|-|TRBV6-1
CASSDVTLYTIYF
>TRBJ2-7|-|TRBV5-1
CASSLVGEREQYF
>TRBJ2-7|-|TRBV28
CASSFLGPYSYEQYF
>TRBJ1-3|-|TRBV5-1
CASSLVSSSGNTIYF
>TRBJ2-7|-|TRBV5-4
CASSLDRRVSEQYF
>TRBJ1-1|-|TRBV5-1
CASSLMTGQAYGGGEAFF
>TRBJ2-6|-|TRBV5-1
CASSLVGAAGANVLTF
>TRBJ2-2|-|TRBV5-5
CASSPRGTDNTGELFF
>TRBJ1-2|-|TRBV2
CASSVETGTVLYGYTF
>TRBJ1-6|-|TRBV2
CASNPGTGVSPLHF
>TRBJ1-2|-|TRBV6-5
CASSYSFQGTTGYTF
>TRBJ1-2|-|TRBV27
CASSPRALRYGYTF
>TRBJ2-1|-|TRBV4-2
CASSQDSREGYNEQFF
>TRBJ2-3|-|TRBV6-2/TRBV6-3
CASSDRFTDTQYF
>TRBJ1-2|-|TRBV10-2
CASGLTVNYGYTF
>TRBJ2-5|-|TRBV5-4
CASSLPRGETQYF
>TRBJ1-1|once|TRBV6-5
CASRQGQTMNTEAFF
>TRBJ2-2|-|TRBV20-1
CSAKLGGELFF
>TRBJ1-2|-|TRBV15
CATSREAPGSGYTF
>TRBJ1-5|once|TRBV21-1
CASRTTGWHQPQHF
>TRBJ1-6|-|TRBV5-6
CASSPNTGDNSPLHF
>TRBJ2-7|-|TRBV3-1/TRBV3-2
CASSQDITTEQYF
>TRBJ1-2|many|TRBV7-9
CASSLAEANYGYTF
>TRBJ2-2|few|TRBV24-1
CATSDFFGPGMNTGELFF
>TRBJ2-2|-|TRBV6-5
CASSSVNTGELFF
>TRBJ1-1|-|TRBV6-4
CASSASVHTEAFF
>TRBJ1-2|-|TRBV19
CASSFLPTGGVYGYTF
>TRBJ1-2|once|TRBV9
CASSHTGHDNYGYTF
>TRBJ1-5|-|TRBV28
CASSIRRGVNQPQHF
>TRBJ2-5|many|TRBV19
CASSIRQQETQYF
>TRBJ1-4|once|TRBV7-2
CASSLSGQGDEKLFF
>TRBJ1-5|-|TRBV19
CASSTDRVDQPQHF
>TRBJ2-7|-|TRBV27
CASSLRRDSYEQYF
>TRBJ2-3|-|TRBV19
CASSSHSGKGDTQYF
>TRBJ2-3|-|TRBV30
CAWSLLSGKSTDTQYF
>TRBJ1-1|-|TRBV10-2
CASSAGHLNMNTEAFF
>TRBJ2-4|-|TRBV2
CASSDRVAKNIQYF